The sequence of this T cell receptor (beta chain) was determined in a study of CD8 T cells in ankylosing spondylitis. This clonotype was detected a few times. Its antigen is not known. TCRdb fed the 5' RACE reads into MiXCR, producing one record per CDR3 protein. The table includes nearly 350,000 distinct CDR3 sequences, roughly 15% detected once. Points from the study as a whole: There was reportedly significant enrichment of clones that were disease-linked in matched ankylosing spondylitis synovial fluid.

The CDR3 has 13 residues. With V trimmed by 3 bases and J by 7 bases, 2 bases remained unmatched. Per the germline V gene, CDR1 is LGHDT and CDR2 is YNNKEL (reference sequence). This TCR derives from a male donor with ankylosing spondylitis or in good health (not recorded which). What was sequenced was blood, either unsorted or a sorted T cell fraction (not recorded which). V usage is TRBV3-1 and J usage is TRBJ2-3; 9 nucleotides align to TRBD2. In nucleotides, the CDR3 is TGTGCCAGCAGCCATAGCGGGGGCCATACGCAGTATTTT. Translation: CASSHSGGHTQYF.